Listed below are T cell receptor beta chains from one sample, sequenced in a study of a mutant IDH1 vaccine in newly diagnosed glioma. No antigen has been assigned to these receptors. Measured with immunoSEQ multiplex PCR; TCRdb has only the in-frame clones, and not every one. The data hold about 60,000 clones, with around 82% observed a single time. This sample comprised PBMCs, obtained from a glioma patient whose treatment included an IDH1 peptide vaccine. Receptors originate from a man between 18 and 35 years old with glioma. Each CDR3 is given with its conserved first and last residue. The D gene is left open where the match is weak. Expanded clones get a size class; other rows say once, few or many, or leave the size out.

abundance	v_gene	j_gene	d_gene	len	CDR3nt	CDR3aa
-	TRBV7-2	TRBJ1-2	-	15	TGTGCCAGCAGCCGCCCGGGGAAAACAAACTATGGCTACACCTTC	CASSRPGKTNYGYTF
once	TRBV28	TRBJ1-4	TRBD1	15	TGTGCCAGCAGTTTCCCAGGGGGCCTGGGGGAAAAACTGTTTTTT	CASSFPGGLGEKLFF
-	TRBV27	TRBJ1-1	TRBD1	12	TGTGCCAGCAGCTTACAGGGGGCTGAAGCTTTCTTT	CASSLQGAEAFF
-	TRBV7-9	TRBJ1-4	TRBD1	17	TGTGCCAGCAGCCCCGGACAGGGCGGGATGGCTAATGAAAAACTGTTTTTT	CASSPGQGGMANEKLFF
few	TRBV25-1	TRBJ1-4	-	11	TGTGCCAGCAGTATCCAAGAAAAACTGTTTTTT	CASSIQEKLFF
-	TRBV6-1	TRBJ1-5	TRBD1	15	TGTGCCAGCACCCACGGACAGGGGGGGGGTCAGCCCCAGCATTTT	CASTHGQGGGQPQHF
-	TRBV4-3	TRBJ2-2	-	16	TGCGCCAGCAGCCAAGATTCGAGTGCGGGTCACGGGGAGCTGTTTTTT	CASSQDSSAGHGELFF
once	TRBV9	TRBJ2-7	TRBD1	14	TGTGCCAGCAGCGTAGGGGACAGATCTTACGAGCAGTACTTC	CASSVGDRSYEQYF
-	TRBV4-2	TRBJ1-4	-	15	TGTGCCAGCAGCCAACCAGGGAGAGGTAATGAAAAACTGTTTTTT	CASSQPGRGNEKLFF
-	TRBV4-1	TRBJ1-2	-	15	TGCGCCAGCAGCCAAGACTTGGGGGGGAACTATGGCTACACCTTC	CASSQDLGGNYGYTF
-	TRBV7-9	TRBJ1-5	-	15	TGTGCCAGCAGCTTGGGCGGGACCCACAATCAGCCCCAGCATTTT	CASSLGGTHNQPQHF
few	TRBV4-2	TRBJ1-1	TRBD1	15	TGTGCCAGCAACCCTGGGACAGGGGGCGCGTCTGAAGCTTTCTTT	CASNPGTGGASEAFF
-	TRBV6-4	TRBJ1-2	TRBD1	15	TGTGCCAGCAGTGACTCATCAGGGGGCGGCTATGGCTACACCTTC	CASSDSSGGGYGYTF
-	TRBV7-2	TRBJ2-7	-	14	TGTGCCAGCAGCCCAAGCAGGGTCTCCTACGAGCAGTACTTC	CASSPSRVSYEQYF
-	TRBV11-2	TRBJ2-3	TRBD2	19	TGTGCCAGCAGCTTAATGAGAAGTCTTACTAGCGAGGGCACAGATACGCAGTATTTT	CASSLMRSLTSEGTDTQYF
once	TRBV6-1	TRBJ2-7	TRBD1	17	TGTGCCAGCAGTGAAACCTTCGGACAGGGGCATGCCTACGAGCAGTACTTC	CASSETFGQGHAYEQYF
-	TRBV27	TRBJ2-7	-	15	TGTGCCAGCAGTTTATATCCCCCTAGTTCCTACGAGCAGTACTTC	CASSLYPPSSYEQYF
-	TRBV9	TRBJ2-5	-	14	TGTGCCAGCAGCGTAGACAGGGGCGGGAAGACCCAGTACTTC	CASSVDRGGKTQYF
-	TRBV6-9	TRBJ1-5	TRBD1	17	TGTGCCATGGGTGGGGGACAGGGAGAACATAGCAATCAGCCCCAGCATTTT	CAMGGGQGEHSNQPQHF
-	TRBV27	TRBJ2-1	-	12	TGTGCCAGCAGTTTTGCCTACAATGAGCAGTTCTTC	CASSFAYNEQFF
-	TRBV6-4	TRBJ2-1	TRBD2	16	TGTGCCAGCAGTCGATCCGGGACTAGGGAAGCTCAGGAGCAGTTCTTC	CASSRSGTREAQEQFF
-	TRBV4-3	TRBJ2-1	-	15	TGCGCCAGCAGCCCGCGATTAGCGGTTTACAATGAGCAGTTCTTC	CASSPRLAVYNEQFF
once	TRBV6-6	TRBJ1-3	-	15	TGTGCCAGCAGTCCGAGGGCCTCTGGCGGAAACACCATATATTTT	CASSPRASGGNTIYF
once	TRBV13	TRBJ1-2	-	11	TGTGCCAGCAGCTACAGACAGGTCTACACCTTC	CASSYRQVYTF
-	TRBV11-2	TRBJ2-7	-	14	TGTGCCAGCAGCTCTCGGTGGGGTGGTAAGGAGCAGTACTTC	CASSSRWGGKEQYF
-	TRBV5-1	TRBJ2-1	-	16	TGCGCCAGCAGCTTGGTTGGGGGAGATATCCACAATGAGCAGTTCTTC	CASSLVGGDIHNEQFF
-	TRBV30	TRBJ2-3	TRBD2	15	TGTGCCTGGAGTGGACTAGCGGGAGGGCCAGATACGCAGTATTTT	CAWSGLAGGPDTQYF
-	TRBV27	TRBJ2-2	-	16	TGTGCCAGCAGTTCCCTAAGGACAGGGAGGGCCGGGGAGCTGTTTTTT	CASSSLRTGRAGELFF
few	TRBV5-1	TRBJ1-5	-	14	TGCGCCAGCTCTCTGGGGGATGCCAATCAGCCCCAGCATTTT	CASSLGDANQPQHF
-	TRBV6-5	TRBJ1-2	TRBD1	16	TGTGCCAGCAGTTACTTTCTTCCGGGGACAGGATATGGCTACACCTTC	CASSYFLPGTGYGYTF
-	TRBV6-5	TRBJ1-1	-	15	TGTGCCAGCAGTATATCCAATAAGGCTAGGATTGAAGCTTTCTTT	CASSISNKARIEAFF
-	TRBV9	TRBJ2-7	TRBD1	14	TGTGCCAGCAGCGCGACAGGGTTCAGTGGCGAGCAGTACTTC	CASSATGFSGEQYF
-	TRBV6-5	TRBJ1-4	TRBD1	15	TGTGCCAGCAGCGATTCGACAGGGGGCTCAGGAAAACTGTTTTTT	CASSDSTGGSGKLFF
-	TRBV7-9	TRBJ1-4	-	15	TGTGCCAGCAGCTCCCTGGGGCAGTTAAATGAAAAACTGTTTTTT	CASSSLGQLNEKLFF
-	TRBV7-2	TRBJ2-7	TRBD1	14	TGTGCCAGCAGCTTACCTGGACAGGTCTACGAGCAGTACTTC	CASSLPGQVYEQYF
-	TRBV15	TRBJ2-7	TRBD1	14	TGTGCCACCAGCCTCCAGGGACAGCTCTACGAGCAGTACTTC	CATSLQGQLYEQYF
-	TRBV19	TRBJ1-5	-	14	TGTGCCAGTAGTATAGGGCACGGTTCTCAGCCCCAGCATTTT	CASSIGHGSQPQHF
-	TRBV18	TRBJ2-7	TRBD1	15	TGTGCCAGCTCACCCCTCCGGGACAGGGGCAACGAGCAGTACTTC	CASSPLRDRGNEQYF
-	TRBV11-2	TRBJ1-4	-	15	TGTGCCAGCAGCTTAGGTAGCAGTTGGAATGAAAAACTGTTTTTT	CASSLGSSWNEKLFF
-	TRBV7-6	TRBJ2-7	-	14	TGTGCCAGCAGCTTAGCAGCCGAGGGTGGTGAGCAGTACTTC	CASSLAAEGGEQYF
-	TRBV11-2	TRBJ2-2	TRBD2	16	TGTGCCAGCAGCTTAGGACTAGCGCTTAACACCGGGGAGCTGTTTTTT	CASSLGLALNTGELFF
-	TRBV7-9	TRBJ1-2	-	15	TGTGCCAGCAGCCTTACTTCCTCGAGGGAAGACGGCTACACCTTC	CASSLTSSREDGYTF
-	TRBV5-4	TRBJ1-2	-	15	TGTGCCAGCAGCTCACGGACTTTCTCAAACTATGGCTACACCTTC	CASSSRTFSNYGYTF
-	TRBV6-5	TRBJ1-2	TRBD1	15	TGTGCCAGCAGTCGTTGGACAGGGGGCGCGGATGGCTACACCTTC	CASSRWTGGADGYTF
few	TRBV6-5	TRBJ1-1	-	13	TGTGCCAGCAGTGTTACTATGGGCACTGAAGCTTTCTTT	CASSVTMGTEAFF
-	TRBV7-2	TRBJ2-7	-	15	TGTGCCAGCAGCTTTCAGGGGATTCCAACCTACGAGCAGTACTTC	CASSFQGIPTYEQYF
-	TRBV4-3	TRBJ1-1	-	14	TGCGCCAGCAGCCAAGGACAGGAGAACACTGAAGCTTTCTTT	CASSQGQENTEAFF
-	TRBV9	TRBJ2-7	TRBD1	14	TGTGCCAGCAGCGGATCCGGGACAGGGTACGAGCAGTACTTC	CASSGSGTGYEQYF
-	TRBV6-6	TRBJ2-7	TRBD1	13	TGTGCCAGCTTCGGGACAGGCTCCTACGAGCAGTACTTC	CASFGTGSYEQYF
-	TRBV18	TRBJ2-1	TRBD2	15	TGTGCCAGCTCACCAGGGACTAGCGTATACAATGAGCAGTTCTTC	CASSPGTSVYNEQFF
-	TRBV4-2	TRBJ2-1	TRBD2	19	TGTGCCAGCAGCCAAGACCTTGCTGCGGGAGCGTTCGACTACAATGAGCAGTTCTTC	CASSQDLAAGAFDYNEQFF
-	TRBV6-1	TRBJ1-2	-	17	TGTGCCAGCAGTGAATATCGGAAAGGGGAACGAGGCTATGGCTACACCTTC	CASSEYRKGERGYGYTF
-	TRBV5-4	TRBJ2-7	TRBD1	14	TGTGCCAGCAGTACCGGGGACAGGGGGTACGAGCAGTACTTC	CASSTGDRGYEQYF
-	TRBV11-2	TRBJ1-5	-	13	TGTGCCAGCAGCAAGGACGCTAATCAGCCCCAGCATTTT	CASSKDANQPQHF
-	TRBV11-1	TRBJ2-6	-	19	TGTGCCAGCAGCTTAGTCAGGACGACGGGGAGCTCTGGGGCCAACGTCCTGACTTTC	CASSLVRTTGSSGANVLTF